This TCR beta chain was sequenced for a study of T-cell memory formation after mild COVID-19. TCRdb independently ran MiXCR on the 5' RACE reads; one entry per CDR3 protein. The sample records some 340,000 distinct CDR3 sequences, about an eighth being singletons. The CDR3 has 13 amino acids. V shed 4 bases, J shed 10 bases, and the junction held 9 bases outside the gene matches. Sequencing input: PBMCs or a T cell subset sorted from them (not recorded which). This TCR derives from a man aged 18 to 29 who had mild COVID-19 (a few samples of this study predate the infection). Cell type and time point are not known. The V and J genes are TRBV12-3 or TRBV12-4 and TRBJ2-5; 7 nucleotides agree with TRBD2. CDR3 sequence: CASSWSGALVQYF. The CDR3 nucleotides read TGTGCCAGCAGTTGGAGCGGGGCGTTAGTCCAGTACTTC.